This TCR beta chain appears in the sequencing data of a study of post-analysis software for immune sequencing data. Points from the study as a whole: Four to six TRBV segments were more frequent in patients than controls; TRBV5-6, TRBV5-1 and TRBV20-1 belonged to this group. Samples from a shared batch, those prepared together, strongly co-clustered by F measure.

Germline lookup yields CDR1 SGHAT and CDR2 FQNNGV. V gave up 1 base and J gave up 0 bases, with 13 bases separating them. The CDR3 length is 17 residues. Unique molecular identifiers were carried by the TCR beta cDNA libraries. TCRdb processed the PCR reads anew with MiXCR; each CDR3 protein has one entry. The repertoire holds 500,000 to 600,000 distinct CDR3 sequences, 40% to 50% seen once, with 1.5% to 2% in the top ten. For this clonotype: Its matching antigen is unknown.

The TCR originated in a girl aged 5 to 17 with multiple sclerosis. Sequencing used blood. V usage is TRBV11-2 and J usage is TRBJ2-1, with D possibly TRBD2 on 5 matching bases. This CDR3 reads CASSLVGSVSSYNEQFF. The CDR3 DNA sequence: TGTGCCAGCAGCTTAGTTGGTAGCGTGAGCTCCTACAATGAGCAGTTCTTC.